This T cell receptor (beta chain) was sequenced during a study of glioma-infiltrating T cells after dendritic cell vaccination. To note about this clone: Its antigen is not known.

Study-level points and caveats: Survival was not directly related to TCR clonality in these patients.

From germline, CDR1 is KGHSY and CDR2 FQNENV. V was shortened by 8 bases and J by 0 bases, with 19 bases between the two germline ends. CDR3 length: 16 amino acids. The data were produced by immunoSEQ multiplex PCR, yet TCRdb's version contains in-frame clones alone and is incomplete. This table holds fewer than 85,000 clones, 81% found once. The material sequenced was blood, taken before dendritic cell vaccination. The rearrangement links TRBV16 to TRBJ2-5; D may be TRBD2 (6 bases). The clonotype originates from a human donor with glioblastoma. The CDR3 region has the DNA TGTGCCAGCGCCCTCCAGGCTGCGGGGTACCAAGAGACCCAGTACTTC. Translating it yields CASALQAAGYQETQYF.